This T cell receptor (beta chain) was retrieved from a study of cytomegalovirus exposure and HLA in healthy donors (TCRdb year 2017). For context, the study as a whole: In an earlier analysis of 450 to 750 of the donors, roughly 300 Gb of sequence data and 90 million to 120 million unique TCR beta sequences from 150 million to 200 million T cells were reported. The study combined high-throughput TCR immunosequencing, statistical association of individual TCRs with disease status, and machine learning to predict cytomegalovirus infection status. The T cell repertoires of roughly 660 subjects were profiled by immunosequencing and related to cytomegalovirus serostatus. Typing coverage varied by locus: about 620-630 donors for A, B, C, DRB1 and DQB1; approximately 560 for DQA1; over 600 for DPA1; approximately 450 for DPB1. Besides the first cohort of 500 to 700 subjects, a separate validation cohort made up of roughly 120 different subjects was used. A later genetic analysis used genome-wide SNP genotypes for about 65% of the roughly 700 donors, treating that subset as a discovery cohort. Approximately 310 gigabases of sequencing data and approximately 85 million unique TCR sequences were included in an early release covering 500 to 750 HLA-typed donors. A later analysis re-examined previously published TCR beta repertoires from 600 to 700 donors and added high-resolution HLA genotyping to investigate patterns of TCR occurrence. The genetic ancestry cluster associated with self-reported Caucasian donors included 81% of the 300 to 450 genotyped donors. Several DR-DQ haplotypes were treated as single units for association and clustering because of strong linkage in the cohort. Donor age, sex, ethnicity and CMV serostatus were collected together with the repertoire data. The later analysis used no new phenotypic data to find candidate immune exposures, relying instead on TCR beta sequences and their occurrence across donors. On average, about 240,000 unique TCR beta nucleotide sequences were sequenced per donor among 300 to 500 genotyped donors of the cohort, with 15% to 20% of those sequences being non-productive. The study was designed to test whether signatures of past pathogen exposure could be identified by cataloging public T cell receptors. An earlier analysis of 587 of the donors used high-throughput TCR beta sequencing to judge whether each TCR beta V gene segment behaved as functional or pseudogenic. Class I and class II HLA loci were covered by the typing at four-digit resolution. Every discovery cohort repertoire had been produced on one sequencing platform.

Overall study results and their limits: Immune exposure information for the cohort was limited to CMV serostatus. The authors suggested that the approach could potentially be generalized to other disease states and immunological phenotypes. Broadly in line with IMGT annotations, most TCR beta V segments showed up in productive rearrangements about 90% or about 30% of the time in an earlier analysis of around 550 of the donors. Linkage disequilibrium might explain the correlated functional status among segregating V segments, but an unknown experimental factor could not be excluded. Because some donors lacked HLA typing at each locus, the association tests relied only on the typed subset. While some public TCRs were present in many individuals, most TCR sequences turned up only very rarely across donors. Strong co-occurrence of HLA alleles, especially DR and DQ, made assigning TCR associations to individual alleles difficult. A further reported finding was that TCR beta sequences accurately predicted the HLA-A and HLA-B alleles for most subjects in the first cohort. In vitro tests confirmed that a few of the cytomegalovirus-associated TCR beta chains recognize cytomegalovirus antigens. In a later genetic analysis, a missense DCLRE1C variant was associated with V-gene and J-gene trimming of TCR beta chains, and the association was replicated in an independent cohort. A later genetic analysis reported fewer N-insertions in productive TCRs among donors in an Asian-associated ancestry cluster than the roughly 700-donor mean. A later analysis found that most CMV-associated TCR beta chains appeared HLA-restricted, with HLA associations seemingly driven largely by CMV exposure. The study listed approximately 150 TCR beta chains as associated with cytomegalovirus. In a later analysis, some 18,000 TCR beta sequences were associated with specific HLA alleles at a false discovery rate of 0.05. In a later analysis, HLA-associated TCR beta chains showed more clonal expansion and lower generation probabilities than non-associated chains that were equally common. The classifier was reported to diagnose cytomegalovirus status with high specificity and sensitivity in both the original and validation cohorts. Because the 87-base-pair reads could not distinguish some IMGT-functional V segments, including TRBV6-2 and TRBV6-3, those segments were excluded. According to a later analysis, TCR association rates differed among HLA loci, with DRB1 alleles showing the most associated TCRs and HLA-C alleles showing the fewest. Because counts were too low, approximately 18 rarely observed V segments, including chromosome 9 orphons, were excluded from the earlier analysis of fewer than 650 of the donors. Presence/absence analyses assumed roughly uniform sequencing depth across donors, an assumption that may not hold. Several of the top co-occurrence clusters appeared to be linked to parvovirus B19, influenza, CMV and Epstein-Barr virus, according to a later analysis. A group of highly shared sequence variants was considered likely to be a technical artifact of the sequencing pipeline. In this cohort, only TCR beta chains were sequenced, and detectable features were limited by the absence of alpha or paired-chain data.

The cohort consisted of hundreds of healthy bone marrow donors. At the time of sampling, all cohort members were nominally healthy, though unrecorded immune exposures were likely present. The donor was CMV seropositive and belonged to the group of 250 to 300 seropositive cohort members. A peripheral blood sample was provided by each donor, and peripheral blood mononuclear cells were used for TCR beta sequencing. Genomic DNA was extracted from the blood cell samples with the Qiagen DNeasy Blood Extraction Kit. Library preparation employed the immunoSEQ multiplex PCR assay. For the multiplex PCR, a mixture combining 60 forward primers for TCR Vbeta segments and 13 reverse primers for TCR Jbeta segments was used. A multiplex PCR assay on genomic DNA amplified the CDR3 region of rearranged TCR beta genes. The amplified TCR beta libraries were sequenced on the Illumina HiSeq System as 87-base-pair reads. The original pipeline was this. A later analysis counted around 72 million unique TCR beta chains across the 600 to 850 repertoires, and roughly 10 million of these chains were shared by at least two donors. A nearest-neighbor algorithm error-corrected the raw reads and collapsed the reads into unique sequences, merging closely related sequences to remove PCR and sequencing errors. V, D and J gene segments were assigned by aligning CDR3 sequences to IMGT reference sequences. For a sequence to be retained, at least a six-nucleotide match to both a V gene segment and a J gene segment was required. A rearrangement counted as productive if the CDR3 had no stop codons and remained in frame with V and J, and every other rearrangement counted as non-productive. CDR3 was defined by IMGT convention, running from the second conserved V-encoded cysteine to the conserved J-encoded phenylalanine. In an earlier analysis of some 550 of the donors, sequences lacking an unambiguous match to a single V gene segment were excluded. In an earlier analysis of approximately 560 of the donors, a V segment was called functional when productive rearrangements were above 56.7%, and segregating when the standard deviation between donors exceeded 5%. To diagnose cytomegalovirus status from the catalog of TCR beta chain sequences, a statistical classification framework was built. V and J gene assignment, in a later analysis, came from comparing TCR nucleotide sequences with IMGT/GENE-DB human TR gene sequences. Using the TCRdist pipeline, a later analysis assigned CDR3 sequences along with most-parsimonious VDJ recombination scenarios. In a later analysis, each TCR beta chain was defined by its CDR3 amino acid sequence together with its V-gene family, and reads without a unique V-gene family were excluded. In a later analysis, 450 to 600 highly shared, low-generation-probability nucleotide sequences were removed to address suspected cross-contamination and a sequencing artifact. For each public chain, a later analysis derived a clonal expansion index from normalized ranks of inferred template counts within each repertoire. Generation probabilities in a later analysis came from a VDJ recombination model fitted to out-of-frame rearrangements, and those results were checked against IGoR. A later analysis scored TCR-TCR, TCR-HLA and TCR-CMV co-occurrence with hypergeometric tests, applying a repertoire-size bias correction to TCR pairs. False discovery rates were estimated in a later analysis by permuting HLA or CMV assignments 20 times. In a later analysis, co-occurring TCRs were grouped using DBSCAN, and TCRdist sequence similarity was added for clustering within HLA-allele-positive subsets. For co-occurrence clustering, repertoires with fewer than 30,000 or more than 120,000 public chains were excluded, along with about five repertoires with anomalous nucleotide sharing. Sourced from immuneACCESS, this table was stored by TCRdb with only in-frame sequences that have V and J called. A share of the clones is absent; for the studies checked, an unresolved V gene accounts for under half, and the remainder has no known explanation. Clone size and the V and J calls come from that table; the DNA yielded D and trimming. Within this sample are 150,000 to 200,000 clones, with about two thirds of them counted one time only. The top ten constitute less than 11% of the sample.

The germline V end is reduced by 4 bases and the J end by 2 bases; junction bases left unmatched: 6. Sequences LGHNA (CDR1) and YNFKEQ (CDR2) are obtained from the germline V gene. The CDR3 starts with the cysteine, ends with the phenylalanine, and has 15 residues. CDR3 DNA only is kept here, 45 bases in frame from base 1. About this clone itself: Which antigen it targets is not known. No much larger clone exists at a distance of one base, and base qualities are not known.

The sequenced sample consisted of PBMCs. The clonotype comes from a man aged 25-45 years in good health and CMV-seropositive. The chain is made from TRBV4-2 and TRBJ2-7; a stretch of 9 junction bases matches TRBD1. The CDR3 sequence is CASSPTGQGAYEQYF. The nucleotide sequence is TGTGCCAGCAGCCCGACGGGACAGGGTGCCTACGAGCAGTACTTC.